A single sample gave rise to the 12 T cell receptor beta chains below, sequenced in a study of early T cells in non-severe SARS-CoV-2 infection. TCRdb re-called the 5' RACE reads with MiXCR, one entry per CDR3 protein. The table shows about 26,000 distinct CDR3 sequences, with 5% to 6.5% occurring only once. The sequencing sample was made of whole blood. The receptor source for this set is an adult who was a healthcare worker with PCR-confirmed SARS-CoV-2 infection or an uninfected control (not recorded which).

This clonotype appeared many times. The chain recombines TRBV5-8 with TRBJ2-3; 14 bases agree with TRBD2. This CDR3 is built from 16 residues. V was pared by 3 bases and J by 6 bases, with 6 bases of the junction left unmatched. Germline-derived CDR1 and CDR2 are SGHTS and YDEGEE. The CDR3 loop reads CASSWGLAGVIDTQYF. Here the CDR3 DNA reads TGTGCCAGCAGCTGGGGACTAGCGGGGGTCATTGATACGCAGTATTTT.

This clonotype was recorded many times. This sequence joins TRBV12-3 or TRBV12-4 and TRBJ1-2, with 7 bases lining up with TRBD1. This CDR3 is 15 amino acids long. The V and J ends lost 3 bases and 2 bases, in that order; junction bases with no gene match: 6. CDR3 region: CASSFSIQGNYGYTF. CDR3 bases: TGTGCCAGCAGTTTTTCAATACAGGGGAACTATGGCTACACCTTC.

By share of the sample, this clonotype is medium-sized (0.01 to 0.1%). The rearrangement uses TRBV19 and TRBJ2-1, with 7 nucleotides matching TRBD1. Trimming removed 5 bases from V and 5 bases from J; junction bases left unmatched: 6. Germline CDR1 and CDR2: LNHDA and SQIVND (reference sequence). CDR3 size: 14 residues. CDR3 sequence (DNA): TGTGCCAGTAGTGCCGGACAGGTCAACAATGAGCAGTTCTTC. Amino acid sequence: CASSAGQVNNEQFF.

The sample holds a few counts of this clonotype. The rearrangement joins TRBV19 to TRBJ1-2; unclear D gene. V was shortened by 7 bases and J by 3 bases, with 15 bases between the two germline ends. Germline V lookup: CDR1 LNHDA, CDR2 SQIVND (reference sequence). This CDR3 is 14 amino acids long. The CDR3 DNA is TGTGCCAGTACCTTCGGGAATTACTACTATGGCTACACCTTC. Translated, it gives CASTFGNYYYGYTF.

This clonotype was recorded many times. The chain employs TRBV5-5 and TRBJ2-7, with 9 bases that match TRBD1. CDR1 and CDR2 from the germline V gene are SGHKS and YYEKEE (reference sequence). There are 15 residues in the CDR3. The ends lost 2 bases at V and 3 bases at J; junction bases unmatched: 6. CDR3: CASSFGTGRSYEQYF. DNA of the CDR3: TGTGCCAGCAGCTTCGGGACAGGGAGAAGCTACGAGCAGTACTTC.

The V call is TRBV20-1, the J call TRBJ2-5, with D maybe TRBD1 (5 bases). V was clipped by 6 bases and J by 2 bases, with 16 bases between them. The CDR3 runs 14 residues. Germline V gives CDR1 DFQATT, CDR2 SNEGSKA (reference sequence). DNA for the CDR3: TGCAGTGCAAGGGGATTTACCCGGCAAGAGACCCAGTACTTC. As protein: CSARGFTRQETQYF.

This clonotype was seen at least ten times. The gene calls are TRBV12-3 or TRBV12-4 and TRBJ1-2; 7 bases line up with TRBD1. This CDR3 is built from 13 residues. Trimming at V came to 6 bases and at J to 4 bases, leaving 5 bases not matched to a gene. CDR3 in amino acids: CASSPRGSYGYTF. In nucleotides, the CDR3 is TGTGCCAGCAGCCCCAGGGGGAGCTATGGCTACACCTTC.

By frequency in the sample, this clonotype is medium-sized. J is TRBJ1-5 and V is TRBV27; a possible D gene is TRBD1 (5 bases). CDR1 and CDR2 from the germline V gene are MNHEY and SMNVEV (reference sequence). Trimming removed 4 bases at V and 6 bases at J, with 10 bases between. The CDR3 covers 13 residues. CDR3 DNA: TGTGCCAGCAGTTCCAGGGAAGGTCAGCCCCAGCATTTT. Its protein product is CASSSREGQPQHF.

This clonotype was seen a handful of times. The chain links TRBV14 to TRBJ1-4, with a weak D call TRBD1 (5 bases). V gave up 0 bases and J gave up 4 bases, with 18 bases separating them. The CDR3 is made up of 18 amino acids. CDR1 and CDR2 from the germline V gene are SGHDN and FVKESK. The CDR3 protein is CASSQEGAEGRYNEKLFF. Written as DNA, the CDR3 is TGTGCCAGCAGCCAAGAAGGGGCAGAAGGGAGGTATAATGAAAAACTGTTTTTT.

This clonotype was seen ten or more times. V and J are TRBV12-3 or TRBV12-4 and TRBJ1-4; D is uncertain. V lost 3 bases and J 6 bases, leaving 11 bases between the germline ends. The CDR3 sequence is 14 residues long. The DNA for the CDR3 is TGTGCCAGCAGTTTTAGTTATGAAGATGAAAAACTGTTTTTT. It codes for CASSFSYEDEKLFF.

This clonotype occurred many times. The chain carries TRBV7-2 and TRBJ1-2; the D gene is possibly TRBD1 (6 bases). This CDR3 spans 14 amino acids. Germline V lookup: CDR1 SGHTA, CDR2 FQGNSA. V gave up 1 base and J gave up 5 bases, with 11 bases separating them. Here the CDR3 reads CASSLGGTSYGYTF. The CDR3 DNA sequence: TGTGCCAGCAGCTTAGGGGGGACAAGTTATGGCTACACCTTC.

The genes are TRBV6-4 and TRBJ1-1, with D unclear. V was shortened by 5 bases and J by 7 bases, with 11 bases between the two germline ends. The CDR3 runs to 12 residues. The V gene's germline CDR1 is MRHNA and CDR2 SNTAGT. The CDR3 spells CASSPPTSEAFF. CDR3 DNA sequence: TGTGCCAGCAGTCCCCCGACAAGTGAAGCTTTCTTT.